The TCR gamma chain described here comes from a study of in vitro expanded adult blood gammadelta T cells (dated by TCRdb to 2018 to 2020). For the wider study: Sort purities ranging from more than 85% to 100% Vgamma9Vdelta2 cells among T cells were obtained. The study compared the TCR repertoire of Vgamma9Vdelta2 T cells expanded in vitro with a mistletoe-extract drug against those expanded with HMBPP or zoledronate. Cells from each donor were stimulated separately with HMBPP, zoledronate or AbnobaViscum P, and the TRG and TRD CDR3 repertoires were sequenced for each condition. A few subjects were included in the TCR repertoire analysis.

This clone is labeled large (0.1 to 1%). Its antigen is still unknown. Base qualities are missing; no much larger clone stands one base away. Per the publication, the treatment or condition label means: aminobisphosphonate causing endogenous IPP accumulation, approximately 0.98 uM. Live CD3+ TCRgammadelta+ Vgamma9+ Vdelta2+ T cells were FACS-sorted on a FACS Aria III after expansion. Before expansion, PBMC received a one-day pulse of 1 uM zoledronate and were then washed three times. Cultures were expanded for roughly 15 days, with IL-2 replenished every 3 to 4 days. Following the one-day stimulant pulse, the cells were washed three times and then grown in medium with approximately 100 U/mL IL-2. Before culture, peripheral blood mononuclear cells were isolated by Lymphoprep gradient centrifugation and were cryopreserved in liquid nitrogen. For this chain, trimming is 2 bases at the V end and 9 bases at the J end, and the number of junction bases without a gene match is 4. The germline V gene (reference sequence) supplies CDR1 GITISATS and CDR2 ISYDGTV. The CDR3 starts with the cysteine, ends with the phenylalanine, and has 15 residues. The only DNA kept is the CDR3, 45 bases in frame from the first base.

The receptor library was made with 5' RACE. The RNeasy Micro Kit was used to extract RNA from around 9,500 sorted cells per sample. Libraries were prepared using template-switch reverse transcription and then PCR amplification of the CDR3gamma and CDR3delta regions. The amplicons were sequenced on an Illumina MiSeq with the V2 300 kit, which gave 150 bp paired-end reads. Regarding the original processing steps: FastQC version 0.11.8 was used to assess read quality. MiXCR version 3.0.3 was used to build CDR3 sequences by aligning reads to GenBank TRG or TRD reference genes. Default MiXCR parameters were applied, except that 3 rather than 5 consecutive nucleotides were used for TRDD assembly. VDJtools version 1.2.1 with default settings was used for the repertoire analyses, which included normalized Shannon-Wiener diversity, clonotype tracking and multidimensional scaling. CDR3 sequences that were out of frame or contained stop codons were removed from analysis. The public reads were reprocessed by TCRdb using CATT, and rows of matching DNA were later combined. The V and J calls were not made by the authors but by TCRdb's processing. In this sample the table shows roughly 430 gamma-chain clones, around an eighth of which occur a single time. 28% of the sample comes from the top ten.

Findings and caveats that apply to the study as a whole: Top TRGV9 CDR3 clonotypes were largely public, being shared across donors and across all three stimulation conditions. AbnobaViscum P-expanded Vgamma9Vdelta2 repertoires showed CDR3 length, diversity and J usage similar to HMBPP- and zoledronate-expanded repertoires, suggesting a polyclonal response. The TRDV2 repertoire shared between treatments was private to each donor, and multidimensional scaling grouped TRD repertoires by subject rather than by stimulant. All repertoires derived from in vitro expanded cultures of healthy donor cells, not from mistletoe-treated patients.

This sample comprised gamma-delta T cells from peripheral blood expanded in culture, obtained from an in vitro culture stimulated with zoledronate. The rearrangement combines TRGV9 with TRGJP. The clonotype was recovered from an adult in good health. The CDR3 loop reads CALWEEGLGKKIKVF. The sequenced DNA is TGTGCCTTGTGGGAGGAAGGGTTGGGCAAAAAAATCAAGGTATTT.